This TCR beta chain was obtained from a study of post-analysis software for immune sequencing data. About the research overall: Relapsing-remitting, secondary progressive and progressive-relapsing forms of multiple sclerosis all featured among disease courses. Study-wide results and caveats: Normalized Chao1 diversity in multiple sclerosis patients fell significantly below that of controls. Pronounced co-clustering by F measure was evident among identically batched samples. TRBV segments more frequent in patients than in controls numbered roughly five and included TRBV5-6, TRBV5-1 and TRBV20-1.

Details on this clonotype: The antigen is undetermined.

Germline-derived CDR1 and CDR2 are SGHRS and YFSETQ. The CDR3 is made up of 14 amino acids. The V and J ends lost 3 bases and 6 bases respectively, with 14 bases between them. The TCR beta cDNA libraries carried unique molecular identifiers. Approximately 450,000 cDNA molecules were recovered from an input of roughly 0.85 to 10 million T cells. TCRdb recomputed calls from the PCR reads with MiXCR, one row per CDR3 protein. In the table there are hundreds of thousands of distinct CDR3 sequences, around 53% of which are singletons. This sequence joins TRBV5-1 and TRBJ2-3; D ambiguous. This receptor was obtained from a girl aged 10-17 years with multiple sclerosis. Sequencing was done on a sample of blood. The CDR3: CASSYQYGPDTQYF. CDR3 bases: TGCGCCAGCAGCTACCAGTACGGCCCGGATACGCAGTATTTT.